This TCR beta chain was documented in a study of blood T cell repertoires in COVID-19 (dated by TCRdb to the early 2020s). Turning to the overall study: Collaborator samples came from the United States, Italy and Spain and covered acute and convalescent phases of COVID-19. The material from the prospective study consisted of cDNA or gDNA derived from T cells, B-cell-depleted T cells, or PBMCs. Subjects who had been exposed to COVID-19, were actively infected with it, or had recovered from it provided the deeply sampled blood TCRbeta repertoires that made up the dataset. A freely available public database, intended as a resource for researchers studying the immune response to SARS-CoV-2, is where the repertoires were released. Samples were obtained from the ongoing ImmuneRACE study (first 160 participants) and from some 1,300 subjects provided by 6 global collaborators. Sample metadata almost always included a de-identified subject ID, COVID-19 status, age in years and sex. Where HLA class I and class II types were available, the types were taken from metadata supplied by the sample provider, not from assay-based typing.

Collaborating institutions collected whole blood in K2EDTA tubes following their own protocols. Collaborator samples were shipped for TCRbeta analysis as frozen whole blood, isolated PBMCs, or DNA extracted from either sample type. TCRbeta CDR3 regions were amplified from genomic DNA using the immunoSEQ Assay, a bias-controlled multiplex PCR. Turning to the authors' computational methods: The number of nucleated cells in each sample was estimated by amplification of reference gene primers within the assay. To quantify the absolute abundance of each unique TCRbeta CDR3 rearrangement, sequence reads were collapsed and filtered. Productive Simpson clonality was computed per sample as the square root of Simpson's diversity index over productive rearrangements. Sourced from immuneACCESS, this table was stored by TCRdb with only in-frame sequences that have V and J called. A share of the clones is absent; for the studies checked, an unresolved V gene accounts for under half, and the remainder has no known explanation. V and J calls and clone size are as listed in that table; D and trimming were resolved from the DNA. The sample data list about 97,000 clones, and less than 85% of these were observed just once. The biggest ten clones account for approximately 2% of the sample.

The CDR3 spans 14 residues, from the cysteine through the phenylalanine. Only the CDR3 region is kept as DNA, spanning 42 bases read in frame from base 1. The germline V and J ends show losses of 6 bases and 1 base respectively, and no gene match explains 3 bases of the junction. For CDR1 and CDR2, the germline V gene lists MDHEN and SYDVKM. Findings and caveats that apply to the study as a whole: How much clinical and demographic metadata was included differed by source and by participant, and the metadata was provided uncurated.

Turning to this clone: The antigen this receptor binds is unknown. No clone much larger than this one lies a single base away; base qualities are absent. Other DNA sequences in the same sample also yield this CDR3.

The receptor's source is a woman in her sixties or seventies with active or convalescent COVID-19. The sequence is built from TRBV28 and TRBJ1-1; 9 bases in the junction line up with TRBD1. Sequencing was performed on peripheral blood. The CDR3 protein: CASSSGQGNTEAFF. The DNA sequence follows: TGTGCCAGCAGCTCGGGACAGGGGAACACTGAAGCTTTCTTT.